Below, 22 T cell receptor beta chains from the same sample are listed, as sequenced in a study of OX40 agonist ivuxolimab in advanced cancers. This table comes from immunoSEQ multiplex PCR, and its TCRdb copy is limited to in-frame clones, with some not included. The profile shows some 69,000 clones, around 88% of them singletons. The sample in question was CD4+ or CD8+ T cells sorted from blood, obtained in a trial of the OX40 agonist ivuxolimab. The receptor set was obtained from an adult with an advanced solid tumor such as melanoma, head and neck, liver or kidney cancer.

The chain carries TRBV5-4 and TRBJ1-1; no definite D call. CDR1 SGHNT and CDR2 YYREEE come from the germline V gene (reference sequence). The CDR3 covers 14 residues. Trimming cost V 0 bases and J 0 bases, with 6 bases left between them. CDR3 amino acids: CASSLADMNTEAFF. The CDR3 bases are TGTGCCAGCAGCTTGGCAGACATGAACACTGAAGCTTTCTTT.

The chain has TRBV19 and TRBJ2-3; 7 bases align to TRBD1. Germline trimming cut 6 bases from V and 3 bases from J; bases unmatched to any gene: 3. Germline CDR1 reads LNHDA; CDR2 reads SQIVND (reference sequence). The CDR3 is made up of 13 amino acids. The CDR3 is CASRTGSTDTQYF. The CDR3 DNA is TGTGCCAGTAGGACAGGGAGTACAGATACGCAGTATTTT. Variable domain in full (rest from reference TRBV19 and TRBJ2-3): DGGITQSPKYLFRKEGQNVTLSCEQNLNHDAMYWYRQDPGQGLRLIYYSQIVNDFQKGDIAEGYSVSREKKESFPLTVTSAQKNPTAFYLCASRTGSTDTQYFGPGTRLTVL.

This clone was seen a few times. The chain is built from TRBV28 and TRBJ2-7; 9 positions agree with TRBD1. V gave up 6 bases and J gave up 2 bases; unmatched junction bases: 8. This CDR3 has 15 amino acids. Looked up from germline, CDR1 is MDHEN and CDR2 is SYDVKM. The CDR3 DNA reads TGTGCCAGCAGCAAGGACAGGGGATACACCTACGAGCAGTACTTC. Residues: CASSKDRGYTYEQYF.

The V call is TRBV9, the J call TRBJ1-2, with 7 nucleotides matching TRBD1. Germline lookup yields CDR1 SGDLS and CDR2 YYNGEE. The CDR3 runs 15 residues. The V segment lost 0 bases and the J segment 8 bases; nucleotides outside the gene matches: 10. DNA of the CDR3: TGTGCCAGCAGCGTAGAGACAGGGTCTCCGCTAGGCTACACCTTC. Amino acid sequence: CASSVETGSPLGYTF.

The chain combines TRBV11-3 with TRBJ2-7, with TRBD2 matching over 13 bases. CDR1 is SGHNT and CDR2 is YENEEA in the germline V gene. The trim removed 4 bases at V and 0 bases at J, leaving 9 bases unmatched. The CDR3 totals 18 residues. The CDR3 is CASSSWTSGSISSYEQYF. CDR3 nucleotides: TGTGCCAGCAGCTCCTGGACTAGCGGGAGCATTAGCTCCTACGAGCAGTACTTC. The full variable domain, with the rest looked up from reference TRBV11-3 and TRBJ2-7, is EAGVVQSPRYKIIEKKQPVAFWCNPISGHNTLYWYLQNLGQGPELLIRYENEEAVDDSQLPKDRFSAERLKGVDSTLKIQPAELGDSAVYLCASSSWTSGSISSYEQYFGPGTRLTVT.

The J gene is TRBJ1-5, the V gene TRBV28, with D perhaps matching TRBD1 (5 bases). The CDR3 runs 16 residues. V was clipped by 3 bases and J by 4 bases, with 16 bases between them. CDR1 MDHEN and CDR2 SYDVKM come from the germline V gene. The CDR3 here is CASSFRAGRWNQPQHF. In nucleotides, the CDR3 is TGTGCCAGCAGTTTTAGGGCGGGGCGTTGGAATCAGCCCCAGCATTTT.

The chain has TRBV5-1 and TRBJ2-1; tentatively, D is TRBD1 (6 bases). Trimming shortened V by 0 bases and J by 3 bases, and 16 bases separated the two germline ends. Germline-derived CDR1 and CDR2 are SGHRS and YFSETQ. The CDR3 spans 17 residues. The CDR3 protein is CASSLDGRTDIYNEQFF. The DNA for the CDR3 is TGCGCCAGCAGCTTGGATGGGCGGACAGACATCTACAATGAGCAGTTCTTC.

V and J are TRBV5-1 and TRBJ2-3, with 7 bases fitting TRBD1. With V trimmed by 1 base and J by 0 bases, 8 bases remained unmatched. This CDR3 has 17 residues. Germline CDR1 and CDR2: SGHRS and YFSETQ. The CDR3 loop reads CASSLRGTATSTDTQYF. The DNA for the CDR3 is TGCGCCAGCAGCTTGAGGGGGACAGCGACTAGCACAGATACGCAGTATTTT.

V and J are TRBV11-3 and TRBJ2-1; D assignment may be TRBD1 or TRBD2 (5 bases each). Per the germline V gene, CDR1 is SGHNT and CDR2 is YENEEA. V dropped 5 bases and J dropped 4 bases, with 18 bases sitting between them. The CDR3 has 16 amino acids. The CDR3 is CASSLGRDPLYNEQFF. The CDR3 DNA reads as TGTGCCAGCAGCCTAGGCCGGGACCCATTATACAATGAGCAGTTCTTC. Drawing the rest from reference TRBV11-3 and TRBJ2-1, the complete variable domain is EAGVVQSPRYKIIEKKQPVAFWCNPISGHNTLYWYLQNLGQGPELLIRYENEEAVDDSQLPKDRFSAERLKGVDSTLKIQPAELGDSAVYLCASSLGRDPLYNEQFFGPGTRLTVL.

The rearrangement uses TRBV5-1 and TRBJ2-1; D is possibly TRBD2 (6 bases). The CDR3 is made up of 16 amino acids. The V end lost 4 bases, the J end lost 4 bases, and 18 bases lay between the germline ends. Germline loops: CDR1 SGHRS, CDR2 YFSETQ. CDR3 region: CASSGRGTGQYNEQFF. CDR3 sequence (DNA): TGCGCCAGCAGCGGACGGGGGACGGGGCAATACAATGAGCAGTTCTTC. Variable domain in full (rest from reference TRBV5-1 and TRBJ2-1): KAGVTQTPRYLIKTRGQQVTLSCSPISGHRSVSWYQQTPGQGLQFLFEYFSETQRNKGNFPGRFSGRQFSNSRSEMNVSTLELGDSALYLCASSGRGTGQYNEQFFGPGTRLTVL.

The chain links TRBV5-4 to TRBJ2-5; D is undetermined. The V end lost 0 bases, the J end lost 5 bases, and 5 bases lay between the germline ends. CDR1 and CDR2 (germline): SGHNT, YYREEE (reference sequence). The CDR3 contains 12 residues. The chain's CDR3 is CASSLGSETQYF. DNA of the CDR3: TGTGCCAGCAGCTTGGGTTCCGAGACCCAGTACTTC.

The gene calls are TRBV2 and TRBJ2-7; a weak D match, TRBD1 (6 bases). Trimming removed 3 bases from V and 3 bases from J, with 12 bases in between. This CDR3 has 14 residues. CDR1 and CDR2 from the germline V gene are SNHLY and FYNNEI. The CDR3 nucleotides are TGTGCCAGCAGTGAGACCAGGGGCGGCTACGAGCAGTACTTC. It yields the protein CASSETRGGYEQYF. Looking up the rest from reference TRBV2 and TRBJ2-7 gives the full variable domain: EPEVTQTPSHQVTQMGQEVILRCVPISNHLYFYWYRQILGQKVEFLVSFYNNEISEKSEIFDDQFSVERPDGSNFTLKIRSTKLEDSAMYFCASSETRGGYEQYFGPGTRLTVT.

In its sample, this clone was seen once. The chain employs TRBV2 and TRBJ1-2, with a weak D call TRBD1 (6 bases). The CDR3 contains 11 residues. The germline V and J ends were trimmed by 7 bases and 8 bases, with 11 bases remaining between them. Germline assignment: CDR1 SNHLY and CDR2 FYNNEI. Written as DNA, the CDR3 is TGTGCCAGCACCGACAGGACAGGCTACACCTTC. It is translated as CASTDRTGYTF.

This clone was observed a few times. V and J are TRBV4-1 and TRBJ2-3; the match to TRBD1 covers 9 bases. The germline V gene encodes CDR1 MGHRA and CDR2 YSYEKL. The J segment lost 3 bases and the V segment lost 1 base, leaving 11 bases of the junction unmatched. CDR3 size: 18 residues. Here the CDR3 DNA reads TGCGCCAGCAGCCAAGGTTCGGGTGGGACAGGGAGGACAGATACGCAGTATTTT. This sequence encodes CASSQGSGGTGRTDTQYF.

CDR3: CASSLTGSDGYTF. CDR3 nucleotides: TGTGCCAGCAGCTTAACGGGGAGTGATGGCTACACCTTC. The V and J genes are TRBV11-3 and TRBJ1-2, with D hard to call. CDR3 length: 13 residues. V gave up 2 bases and J gave up 6 bases, with 10 bases separating them. Per germline, CDR1 SGHNT and CDR2 YENEEA.

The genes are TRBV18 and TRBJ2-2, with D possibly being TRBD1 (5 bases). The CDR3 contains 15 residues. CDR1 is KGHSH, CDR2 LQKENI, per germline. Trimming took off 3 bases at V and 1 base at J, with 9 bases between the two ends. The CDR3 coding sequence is TGTGCCAGCTCACCCACACAGGAGAACACCGGGGAGCTGTTTTTT. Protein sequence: CASSPTQENTGELFF.

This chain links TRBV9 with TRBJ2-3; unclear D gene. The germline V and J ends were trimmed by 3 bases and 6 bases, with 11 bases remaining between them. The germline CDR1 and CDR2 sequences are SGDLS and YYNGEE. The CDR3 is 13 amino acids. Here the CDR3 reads CASSGGREDTQYF. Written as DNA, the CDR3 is TGTGCCAGCAGCGGGGGTCGTGAGGATACGCAGTATTTT.

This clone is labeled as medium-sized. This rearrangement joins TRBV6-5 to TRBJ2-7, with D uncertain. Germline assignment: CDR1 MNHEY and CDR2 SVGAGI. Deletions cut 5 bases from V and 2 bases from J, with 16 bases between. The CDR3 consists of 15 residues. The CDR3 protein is CASSPDIAPTYEQYF. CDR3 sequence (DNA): TGTGCCAGCAGTCCCGACATTGCCCCAACCTACGAGCAGTACTTC.

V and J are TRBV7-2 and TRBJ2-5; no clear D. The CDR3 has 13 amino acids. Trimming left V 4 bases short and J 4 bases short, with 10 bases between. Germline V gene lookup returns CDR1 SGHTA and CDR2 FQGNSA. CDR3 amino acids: CASSSTTGETQYF. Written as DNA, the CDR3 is TGTGCCAGCAGCTCAACTACGGGAGAGACCCAGTACTTC. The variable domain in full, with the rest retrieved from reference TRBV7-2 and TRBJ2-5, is GAGVSQSPSNKVTEKGKDVELRCDPISGHTALYWYRQSLGQGLEFLIYFQGNSAPDKSGLPSDRFSAERTGGSVSTLTIQRTQQEDSAVYLCASSSTTGETQYFGPGTRLLVL.

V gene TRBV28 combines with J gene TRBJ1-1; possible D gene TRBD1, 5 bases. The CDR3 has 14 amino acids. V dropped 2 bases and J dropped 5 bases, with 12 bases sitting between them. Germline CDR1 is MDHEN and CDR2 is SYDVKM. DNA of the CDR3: TGTGCCAGCAGTTTAAGATTTGGGGGGACTGAAGCTTTCTTT. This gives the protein CASSLRFGGTEAFF.

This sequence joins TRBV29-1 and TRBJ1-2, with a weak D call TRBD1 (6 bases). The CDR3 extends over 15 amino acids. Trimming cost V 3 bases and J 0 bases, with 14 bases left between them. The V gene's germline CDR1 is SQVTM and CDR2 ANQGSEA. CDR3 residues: CSVDGGANSNYGYTF. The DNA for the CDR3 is TGCAGCGTTGATGGGGGGGCAAACTCTAACTATGGCTACACCTTC.

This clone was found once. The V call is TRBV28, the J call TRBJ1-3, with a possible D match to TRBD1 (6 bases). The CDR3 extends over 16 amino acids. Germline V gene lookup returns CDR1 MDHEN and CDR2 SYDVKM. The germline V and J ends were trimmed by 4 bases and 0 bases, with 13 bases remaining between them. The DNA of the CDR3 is TGTGCCAGCAGTTCCGGACAGCAAGCCTCTGGAAACACCATATATTTT. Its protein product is CASSSGQQASGNTIYF.